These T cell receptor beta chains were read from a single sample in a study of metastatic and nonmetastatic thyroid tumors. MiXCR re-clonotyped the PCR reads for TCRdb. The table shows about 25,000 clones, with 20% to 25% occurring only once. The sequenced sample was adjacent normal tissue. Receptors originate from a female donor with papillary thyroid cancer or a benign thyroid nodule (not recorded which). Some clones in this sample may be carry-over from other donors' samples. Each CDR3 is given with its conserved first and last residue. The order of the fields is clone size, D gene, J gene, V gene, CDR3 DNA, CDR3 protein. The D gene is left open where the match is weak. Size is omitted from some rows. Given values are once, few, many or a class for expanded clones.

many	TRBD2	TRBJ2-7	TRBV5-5	TGTGCCAGCAGCCCTCGGAGGGCGGGAGCCTACGAGCAGTACTTC	CASSPRRAGAYEQYF
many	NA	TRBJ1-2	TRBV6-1	TGTGCCAGCAGAGACCATGGGCAACGCGGATATGGCTACACCTTC	CASRDHGQRGYGYTF
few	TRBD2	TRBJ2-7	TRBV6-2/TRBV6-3	TGTGCCAGCAGTTATGCGGGGGGCTCCTACGAGCAGTACTTC	CASSYAGGSYEQYF
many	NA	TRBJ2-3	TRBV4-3	TGCGCCAGCAGCCAGAGCCAGGGGTCTAGCACAGATACGCAGTATTTT	CASSQSQGSSTDTQYF
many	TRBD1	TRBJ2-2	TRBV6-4	TGTGCCAGCAGTGGGCAGGGGGACACCGGGGAGCTGTTTTTT	CASSGQGDTGELFF
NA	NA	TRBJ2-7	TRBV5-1	TGCGCCAGCAGCCGGCAAGACAGGTTGCCCTACGAGCAGTACTTC	CASSRQDRLPYEQYF
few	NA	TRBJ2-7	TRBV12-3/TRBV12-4	TGTGCCAGCAGTGAGGGCACAGCCTACGAGCAGTACTTC	CASSEGTAYEQYF
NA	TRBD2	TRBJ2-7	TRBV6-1	TGTGCCAGCAGGGAGCGGGACTGGGACGAGCAGTACTTC	CASRERDWDEQYF
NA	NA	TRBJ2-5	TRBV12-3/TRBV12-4	TGTGTCAGCAGACAGAGGGAAGAGACCCAGTACTTC	CVSRQREETQYF
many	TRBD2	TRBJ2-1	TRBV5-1	TGCGCCAGCAGCTTGGTGATTAGCGGGGGCGGGGACAATGAGCAGTTCTTC	CASSLVISGGGDNEQFF
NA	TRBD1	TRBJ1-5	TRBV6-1	TGTGCCAGTAGTGCCTGCAGGGGGGAGGGCAATCAGCCCCAGCATTTT	CASSACRGEGNQPQHF
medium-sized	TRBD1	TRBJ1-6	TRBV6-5	TGTGCCAGCAGTTACTCGTACTCCGGGACAGGGGTTTCACCCCTCCACTTT	CASSYSYSGTGVSPLHF
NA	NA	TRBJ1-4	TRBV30	TGTGCCTGGAGTGAGATAAGGGAAAAACTGTTCTTT	CAWSEIREKLFF
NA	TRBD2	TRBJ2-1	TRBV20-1	TGCAGTGCAGTAGCGGGAGGGATCTCCTACAATGAGCAGTTCTTC	CSAVAGGISYNEQFF
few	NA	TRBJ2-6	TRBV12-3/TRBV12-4	TGTGCCAGCAGTTTACGGGGCTCTGGGGCCAACGTCCTGACTTTC	CASSLRGSGANVLTF
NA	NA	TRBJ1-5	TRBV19	TGTGCCACCTCCGGGACGTACGGGGTAGGCAATCAGCCCCAGCATTTT	CATSGTYGVGNQPQHF
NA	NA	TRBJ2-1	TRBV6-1	TGTGCCAGCAGTGAAGGGGGGTACGAGCAGTTCTTC	CASSEGGYEQFF
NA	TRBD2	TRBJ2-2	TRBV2	TGTGCCAGCAGTGAGACCGGGACTAGCGGGAGAGATGGGACCGGGGAGCTGTTTTTT	CASSETGTSGRDGTGELFF
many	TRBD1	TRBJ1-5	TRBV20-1	TGCAGTGCCGAAGGACAGGGGGGCGTTCGGCCCCAGCATTTT	CSAEGQGGVRPQHF
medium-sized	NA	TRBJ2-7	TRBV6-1	TGTGCCAGCAGGTCCCTCTACGAGCAGTACTTC	CASRSLYEQYF
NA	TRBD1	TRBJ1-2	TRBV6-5	TGTGCCAGCAGTTACTTCGACGGGACAGTCGATGGCTACACCTTC	CASSYFDGTVDGYTF
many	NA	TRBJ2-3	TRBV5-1	TGCGCCAGCACGTCGGACACCACAGATACGCAGTATTTT	CASTSDTTDTQYF
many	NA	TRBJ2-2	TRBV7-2	TGTGCCAGCACCGGATCTACAACGAACACCGGGGAGCTGTTTTTT	CASTGSTTNTGELFF
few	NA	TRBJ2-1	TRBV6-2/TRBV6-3	TGTGCCAGCAGTTACGGGGTTGGGGCCGCCCAAGAGACCCAGTTCTTC	CASSYGVGAAQETQFF
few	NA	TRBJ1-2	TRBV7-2	TGTGCCAGCATCTTAGGAGGGGGTGTCTACACCTTC	CASILGGGVYTF
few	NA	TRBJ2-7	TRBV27	TGTGCCAGCAGCAAAAAAGGCGACCCGAGCTCCTACGAGCAGTACTTC	CASSKKGDPSSYEQYF
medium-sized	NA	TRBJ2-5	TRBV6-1	TGTGCCAGCAGCCTGTCCGGGACCAAAGAGACCCAGTACTTC	CASSLSGTKETQYF
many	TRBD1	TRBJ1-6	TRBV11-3	TGTGCCAGCAGCCCAGGAACGGGACAGTCTAATTCACCCCTCCACTTT	CASSPGTGQSNSPLHF
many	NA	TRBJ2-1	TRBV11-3	TGTGCCAGCAGCTTCACTACCGGGGCAGGTAACAATGAGCAGTTCTTC	CASSFTTGAGNNEQFF
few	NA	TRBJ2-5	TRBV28	TGTGCCAGCAGCCCCACCGGTGGACGGGTTAGGGAGACCCAGTACTTC	CASSPTGGRVRETQYF
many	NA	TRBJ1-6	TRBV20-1	TGCAGTGCACCTACTAGGGGGGAGGCTAATTCACCCCTCCACTTT	CSAPTRGEANSPLHF
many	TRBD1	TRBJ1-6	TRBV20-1	TGCAGTGCTAGAGATCCTGGACAGGGGAATTCACCCCTCCACTTT	CSARDPGQGNSPLHF
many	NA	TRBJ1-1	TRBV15	TGTGCCAGCTCAAGAACCGGACACTCTAACACTGAAGCTTTCTTT	CASSRTGHSNTEAFF
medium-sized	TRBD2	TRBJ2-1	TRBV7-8	TGTGCCAGCAGCTTACCGGGACTAGGGGCCTATGAGCAGTTCTTC	CASSLPGLGAYEQFF
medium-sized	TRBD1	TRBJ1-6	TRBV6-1	TGTGCCAGCAGTTCTACCCTCGACAGGGCACATTCACCCCTCCACTTT	CASSSTLDRAHSPLHF
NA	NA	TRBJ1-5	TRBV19	TGTGCCAGTAACATAGACTGGGGTAGCAATCAGCCCCAGCATTTT	CASNIDWGSNQPQHF
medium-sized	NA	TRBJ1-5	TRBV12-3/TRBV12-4	TGTGCCAGCAGCCGGAATCAGCCCCAGCATTTT	CASSRNQPQHF
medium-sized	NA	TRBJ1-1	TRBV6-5	TGTGCCAGCAGTTACTCGGTCAGGCCCAACCCGGAAGCTTTCTTT	CASSYSVRPNPEAFF